The 27 T cell receptor beta chains reported below all come from one sample, sequenced in a study of blood T cell repertoires in COVID-19. The table came from immunoSEQ multiplex PCR; TCRdb's copy has only in-frame clones and leaves some out. The table has a few hundred thousand clones, roughly nine tenths seen once. Sequences were obtained from PBMCs or T cells enriched from blood (not recorded which). The receptors come from a woman aged 25 to 39 who had recovered from COVID-19.

The rearrangement joins TRBV2 to TRBJ1-1; a weak D match, TRBD1 (6 bases). From germline, CDR1 is SNHLY and CDR2 FYNNEI. The V end lost 6 bases, the J end lost 0 bases, and 20 bases lay between the germline ends. The CDR3 has 17 residues. CDR3 nucleotide sequence: TGTGCCAGCAGGGGGGTGTCAGGGGTTGATCTGAACACTGAAGCTTTCTTT. Amino acid sequence: CASRGVSGVDLNTEAFF.

The rearrangement joins TRBV5-4 to TRBJ1-1; 10 bases match TRBD1. Trimming removed 6 bases from V and 6 bases from J; junction bases left unmatched: 5. The CDR3 sequence is 13 residues long. CDR1 is SGHNT, CDR2 YYREEE, per germline (reference sequence). CDR3 region: CASTRDRGAEAFF. CDR3 in DNA: TGTGCCAGCACCCGGGACAGGGGCGCTGAAGCTTTCTTT.

This chain links TRBV28 with TRBJ1-5, with 11 bases fitting TRBD1. CDR1 and CDR2 from the germline V gene are MDHEN and SYDVKM. This CDR3 spans 18 amino acids. Trimming removed 5 bases from V and 2 bases from J; junction bases left unmatched: 11. This CDR3 is CASSKRRTGGEGNQPQHF. The CDR3 DNA is TGTGCCAGCAGTAAGAGGAGGACAGGGGGCGAGGGCAATCAGCCCCAGCATTTT.

The chain is built from TRBV7-9 and TRBJ1-6; 9 positions match TRBD1. The CDR3 is made up of 17 amino acids. J lost 1 base, V lost 4 bases, and 5 bases had no gene match. The germline V gene encodes CDR1 SEHNR and CDR2 FQNEAQ (reference sequence). The CDR3 spells CASSYIGQGSYNSPLHF. CDR3 coding DNA: TGTGCCAGCAGCTACATAGGACAGGGGTCCTATAATTCACCCCTCCACTTT. Full variable domain (outside the CDR3, taken from reference TRBV7-9 and TRBJ1-6): DTGVSQNPRHKITKRGQNVTFRCDPISEHNRLYWYRQTLGQGPEFLTYFQNEAQLEKSRLLSDRFSAERPKGSFSTLEIQRTEQGDSAMYLCASSYIGQGSYNSPLHFGNGTRLTVT.

This chain connects TRBV5-1 to TRBJ2-3; 11 nucleotides agree with TRBD2. The trim removed 1 base at V and 5 bases at J, leaving 3 bases unmatched. The germline V gene has CDR1 SGHRS and CDR2 YFSETQ. The CDR3 runs 15 residues. The CDR3 DNA is TGCGCCAGCAGCTTGACTAGCGGGAGAAAAGATACGCAGTATTTT. The encoded protein is CASSLTSGRKDTQYF.

The chain uses TRBV28 and TRBJ2-7; no definite D call. Germline V CDR1 and CDR2: MDHEN, SYDVKM. V lost 8 bases, J lost 7 bases, and 12 bases lay in between. The length of the CDR3 is 11 residues. The CDR3 protein is CASSGSREQYF. The CDR3 DNA reads as TGTGCCAGCTCCGGCTCGCGGGAGCAGTACTTC.

The CDR3 bases are TGTGCCAGCAGTGAAGTGGCGGGAGGGCCCTACGAGCAGTACTTC. Translating gives CASSEVAGGPYEQYF. V is TRBV2 and J is TRBJ2-7, with 9 bases identical to TRBD2. Per the germline V gene, CDR1 is SNHLY and CDR2 is FYNNEI. The CDR3 is made up of 15 amino acids. J gave up 2 bases and V 1 base, and 3 bases lay outside the gene matches. Full variable domain (remainder filled in from reference TRBV2 and TRBJ2-7): EPEVTQTPSHQVTQMGQEVILRCVPISNHLYFYWYRQILGQKVEFLVSFYNNEISEKSEIFDDQFSVERPDGSNFTLKIRSTKLEDSAMYFCASSEVAGGPYEQYFGPGTRLTVT.

This rearrangement joins TRBV7-3 to TRBJ1-1; the D is unclear. CDR1 and CDR2 (germline): SGHTA, FQGTGA. The CDR3 spans 13 residues. The V end lost 1 base, the J end lost 6 bases, and 9 bases lay between the germline ends. The CDR3: CASSLIAGSEAFF. The DNA of the CDR3 is TGTGCCAGCAGCTTAATCGCGGGCTCTGAAGCTTTCTTT.

The genes are TRBV2 and TRBJ2-7; 8 bases are a match to TRBD2. The V and J ends lost 1 base and 7 bases, in that order; junction bases with no gene match: 9. The CDR3 length is 15 residues. CDR1 SNHLY and CDR2 FYNNEI come from the germline V gene. The CDR3 reads CASSEGVRGALEQYF. Here the CDR3 DNA reads TGTGCCAGCAGTGAAGGGGTGCGGGGGGCCCTTGAGCAGTACTTC.

The rearrangement uses TRBV27 and TRBJ1-5, with a weak D call TRBD1 (5 bases). Germline lookup yields CDR1 MNHEY and CDR2 SMNVEV (reference sequence). V lost 2 bases, J lost 1 base, and 6 bases lay in between. The CDR3 consists of 14 residues. The CDR3 sequence is CASSLGGSNQPQHF. CDR3 sequence (DNA): TGTGCCAGCAGTTTAGGGGGGAGCAATCAGCCCCAGCATTTT.

The chain links TRBV3-1 (or the pseudogene TRBV3-2) to TRBJ1-2; D might be TRBD1 (6 bases). This CDR3 region has 13 residues. V was trimmed by 4 bases and J by 6 bases, leaving 12 bases between them. Per germline, CDR1 LGHDT and CDR2 YNNKEL (reference sequence). CDR3 coding DNA: TGTGCCAGCAGCCTCGGGGGGGCGGATGGCTACACCTTC. This codes for CASSLGGADGYTF.

The rearrangement joins TRBV12-3 or TRBV12-4 to TRBJ2-7; D call uncertain. CDR3 size: 13 residues. V lost 5 bases to trimming and J lost 4 bases, with 12 bases between them. The CDR3 reads CASSPMSVYEQYF. The CDR3 coding sequence is TGTGCCAGCAGTCCAATGTCGGTGTACGAGCAGTACTTC.

The chain's CDR3 is CASSSRDTDTQYF. The CDR3 DNA sequence: TGTGCCAGCAGCTCCAGGGACACAGATACGCAGTATTTT. This sequence joins TRBV7-9 and TRBJ2-3, with a possible D match to TRBD1 (5 bases). The length of the CDR3 is 13 residues. The germline V gene has CDR1 SEHNR and CDR2 FQNEAQ (reference sequence). Trimming pared 4 bases from V and 2 bases from J, leaving 7 bases between.

The chain recombines TRBV2 with TRBJ2-7, with 11 bases matching TRBD2. CDR1 and CDR2 from the germline V gene are SNHLY and FYNNEI. The V segment lost 4 bases and the J segment 3 bases; nucleotides outside the gene matches: 11. The CDR3 consists of 17 residues. The CDR3 sequence is CASSVAGGPLKDYEQYF. Written as DNA, the CDR3 is TGTGCCAGCAGTGTAGCGGGAGGGCCCTTAAAAGACTACGAGCAGTACTTC.

CDR3 protein: CASTEPATSYEQYF. The CDR3 DNA follows: TGTGCCAGCACCGAGCCCGCAACCTCCTACGAGCAGTACTTC. The chain combines TRBV28 with TRBJ2-7; no definite D call. The CDR3 is 14 residues long. V was clipped by 7 bases and J by 0 bases, with 13 bases between them. Per germline, CDR1 MDHEN and CDR2 SYDVKM.

This sequence joins TRBV6-6 and TRBJ2-1, with 14 bases matching TRBD2. The CDR3 consists of 19 residues. Trimming cost V 5 bases and J 6 bases; bases outside gene matches: 15. Germline-derived CDR1 and CDR2 are MNHNY and SVGAGI (reference sequence). The CDR3 DNA reads as TGTGCCAGCAGTCTTCAGACTAGCGGGGGGGCCCCTAGAAGCAATGAGCAGTTCTTC. Amino acids: CASSLQTSGGAPRSNEQFF.

CDR3 nucleotide sequence: TGTGCCACCACCGACGGGACTAGCGAATACAATGAGCAGTTCTTC. Translated, it gives CATTDGTSEYNEQFF. J is TRBJ2-1 and V is TRBV15, with 10 bases aligning to TRBD2. Unmatched junction bases numbered 7, after V lost 7 bases and J lost 4 bases. The CDR3 spans 15 residues. Germline V lookup: CDR1 LNHNV, CDR2 YYDKDF (reference sequence). Full variable domain (rest looked up from reference TRBV15 and TRBJ2-1): DAMVIQNPRYQVTQFGKPVTLSCSQTLNHNVMYWYQQKSSQAPKLLFHYYDKDFNNEADTPDNFQSRRPNTSFCFLDIRSPGLGDTAMYLCATTDGTSEYNEQFFGPGTRLTVL.

The chain has TRBV28 and TRBJ2-7; a possible D gene is TRBD1 (5 bases). CDR1 is MDHEN, CDR2 SYDVKM, per germline. This CDR3 has 17 residues. V dropped 2 bases and J dropped 5 bases, with 22 bases sitting between them. The CDR3 DNA follows: TGTGCCAGCAGTTTACTCCCCGCGCCAGGGAATATGCACGAGCAGTACTTC. It is translated as CASSLLPAPGNMHEQYF.

V usage is TRBV1 and J usage is TRBJ1-6. TRBV1 is flagged as a pseudogene. The CDR3 is 12 residues long. The DNA of the CDR3 is TGCACCAGCAGCCCCCCCCCTCCACCCCTCCACTTT. This encodes CTSSPPPPPLHF.

As DNA, the CDR3 is TGTGCCACCAGTGATGACCAACACAGCCCCCAAGAGACCCAGTACTTC. Translation: CATSDDQHSPQETQYF. The chain uses TRBV24-1 and TRBJ2-5; unclear D gene. CDR1 KGHDR and CDR2 SFDVKD come from the germline V gene. This CDR3 has 16 residues. The ends were cut back, 3 bases at V and 1 base at J, with 14 bases in the middle.

V usage is TRBV5-8 and J usage is TRBJ2-1, with 7 bases matching TRBD1. After removal of 2 bases from V and 6 bases from J, the junction contained 5 bases not matched to a gene. Germline CDR1 reads SGHTS; CDR2 reads YDEGEE. CDR3 length: 14 amino acids. The CDR3 DNA is TGTGCCAGCAGCTTCACAGGGGCTATCAATGAGCAGTTCTTC. It translates to CASSFTGAINEQFF.

This clone was observed a handful of times. The genes are TRBV5-1 and TRBJ2-7; 8 bases match TRBD1. This CDR3 spans 15 amino acids. Losses at the gene ends were 2 bases for V and 2 bases for J; bases not matched to a gene: 6. Germline V gene lookup returns CDR1 SGHRS and CDR2 YFSETQ. The CDR3 DNA reads as TGCGCCAGCAGCTTCCAGGGGGCAAGCACCTACGAGCAGTACTTC. Its translation is CASSFQGASTYEQYF.

The chain employs TRBV7-2 and TRBJ2-2, with 11 nucleotides matching TRBD2. CDR1 and CDR2 from the germline V gene are SGHTA and FQGNSA. With V trimmed by 4 bases and J by 5 bases, 3 bases remained unmatched. The CDR3 runs to 15 residues. DNA of the CDR3: TGTGCCAGCAGCTGGACTAGCGGGCTTACCGGGGAGCTGTTTTTT. Amino acids: CASSWTSGLTGELFF.

V is TRBV5-4 and J is TRBJ2-5, with D maybe TRBD1 (6 bases). CDR3 length: 13 amino acids. V was clipped by 4 bases and J by 3 bases, with 10 bases between them. Germline-derived CDR1 and CDR2 are SGHNT and YYREEE (reference sequence). CDR3 in amino acids: CASSPDSKETQYF. The DNA of the CDR3 is TGTGCCAGCAGCCCGGACAGTAAAGAGACCCAGTACTTC.

Comments on this clone: In the same sample, other DNA sequences code for this CDR3. The V and J genes are TRBV5-1 and TRBJ2-1, with TRBD2 matching over 7 bases. The CDR3 consists of 13 residues. Germline CDR1 and CDR2: SGHRS and YFSETQ. Trimming at V came to 0 bases and at J to 6 bases, leaving 0 bases not matched to a gene. The CDR3: CASSLAGGNEQFF. In DNA, the CDR3 is TGCGCCAGCAGCTTGGCGGGGGGCAATGAGCAGTTCTTC.

The chain links TRBV19 to TRBJ1-4, with TRBD1 as a possible D gene (6 bases). Germline values: CDR1 LNHDA, CDR2 SQIVND (reference sequence). The CDR3 runs 13 residues. Trimming removed 8 bases at V and 4 bases at J, with 11 bases between. The CDR3 reads CASQRDINEKLFF. The DNA for the CDR3 is TGTGCCAGTCAGAGGGACATTAATGAAAAACTGTTTTTT.

This chain links TRBV9 with TRBJ1-4; 8 nucleotides match TRBD1. CDR1 is SGDLS, CDR2 YYNGEE, per germline. The CDR3 consists of 15 residues. Trimming took 4 bases from V and 5 from J; bases not matched to a gene: 7. CDR3: CASSPTGADNEKLFF. As DNA, the CDR3 is TGTGCCAGCAGCCCGACAGGGGCTGACAATGAAAAACTGTTTTTT.